This T cell receptor (beta chain) came from a study of read filtering for tumor transcriptome and immune sequencing. Study at large: Per sample, TCR-region reads ranged about 4.05 to 10.27 million by IR-seq, roughly 85 to 1,400 by RNA-seq.

Trimming cost V 5 bases and J 4 bases, with 6 bases left between them. Germline V gives CDR1 SNHLY, CDR2 FYNNEI. CDR3 size: 11 residues. This clonotype was picked up many times. The library was built from about 400 ng RNA with molecular barcoded adaptors for alpha/delta and beta/gamma chains. TCRdb fed the reads into MiXCR, producing one record per CDR3 protein. The repertoire holds roughly 46,000 distinct CDR3 sequences, with more than 10% as singletons. The origin of this receptor is a donor aged 40 or older with multiple myeloma. The J gene is TRBJ2-7, the V gene TRBV2; D unclear. Sequencing input: a population of CD138-negative cells sorted from bone marrow. The CDR3, as DNA: TGTGCCAGCAGTACAGAGTACGAGCAGTACTTC. It yields the protein CASSTEYEQYF.